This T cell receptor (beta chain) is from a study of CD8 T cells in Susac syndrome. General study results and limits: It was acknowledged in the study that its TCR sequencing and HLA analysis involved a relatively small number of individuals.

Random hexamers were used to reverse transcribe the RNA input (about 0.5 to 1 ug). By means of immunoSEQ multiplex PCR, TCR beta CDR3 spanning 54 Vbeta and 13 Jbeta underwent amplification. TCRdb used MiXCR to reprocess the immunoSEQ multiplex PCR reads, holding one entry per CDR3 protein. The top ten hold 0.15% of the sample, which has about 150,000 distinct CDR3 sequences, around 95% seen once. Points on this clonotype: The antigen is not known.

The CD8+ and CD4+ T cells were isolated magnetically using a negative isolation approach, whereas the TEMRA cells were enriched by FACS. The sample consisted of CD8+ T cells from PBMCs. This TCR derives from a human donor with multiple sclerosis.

The CDR3 region has the DNA TGCAGCGTCGACGGGGGACTAGCGGCTAGCACAGATACGCAGTATTTT. Protein sequence: CSVDGGLAASTDTQYF. J is TRBJ2-3 and V is TRBV29-1, with 11 positions matching TRBD2. The J segment lost 0 bases and the V segment lost 6 bases, leaving 8 bases of the junction unmatched. Germline V gene sequence: CDR1 SQVTM, CDR2 ANQGSEA. The CDR3 loop spans 16 amino acids.